What follows are 22 T cell receptor beta chains derived from one specimen sequenced in a study of blood T cell repertoires in COVID-19. Produced via immunoSEQ multiplex PCR; TCRdb's table is partial and in-frame only. The data contain about 200,000 clones, 85% to 90% of them singletons. Sequencing used PBMCs or T cells enriched from blood (not recorded which). The receptors were sampled from a woman under 40 with acute COVID-19.

The genes are TRBV21-1 and TRBJ1-1; the table's D call of TRBD1 was not tested on the DNA. TRBV21-1 is tagged as a pseudogene. The CDR3 spans 16 residues. CDR3 residues: CASSKPGQGLYTEAFF. As DNA, the CDR3 is TGTGCCAGCAGCAAACCGGGACAGGGTCTTTACACTGAAGCTTTCTTT.

The chain has TRBV4-2 and TRBJ2-3, with D unclear. CDR1 is LGHNA and CDR2 is YNFKEQ in the germline V gene. This CDR3 has 14 amino acids. V lost 1 base and J 1 base, leaving 6 bases between the germline ends. The CDR3 DNA sequence: TGTGCCAGCAGCCAAGCTGAGGGCACAGATACGCAGTATTTT. Protein sequence: CASSQAEGTDTQYF.

The rearrangement joins TRBV4-1 to TRBJ2-3, with 9 bases identical to TRBD2. Germline loops: CDR1 MGHRA, CDR2 YSYEKL. V lost 1 base and J lost 6; bases outside the gene matches: 11. This CDR3 has 17 amino acids. CDR3 amino acids: CASSQVSSGVTGDTQYF. The CDR3 coding sequence is TGCGCCAGCAGCCAAGTATCTAGCGGGGTAACAGGTGATACGCAGTATTTT.

This chain links TRBV5-1 with TRBJ1-4; D is ambiguous. V gave up 2 bases and J gave up 0 bases, with 11 bases separating them. CDR1 SGHRS and CDR2 YFSETQ come from the germline V gene. CDR3 size: 16 residues. As DNA, the CDR3 is TGCGCCAGCAGCTTTAGTACAGCCGCAACTAATGAAAAACTGTTTTTT. Its protein product is CASSFSTAATNEKLFF.

The chain couples TRBV7-7 to TRBJ2-5; 8 bases are a match to TRBD1. CDR1 is SSHAT, CDR2 FNYEAQ, per germline (reference sequence). The CDR3 runs to 14 residues. Losses at the gene ends were 6 bases for V and 3 bases for J; bases not matched to a gene: 6. The CDR3 region has the DNA TGTGCCAGCAGTCGACAGGGGAGTGAAGAGACCCAGTACTTC. It translates to CASSRQGSEETQYF. The full variable domain, its missing parts supplied by reference TRBV7-7 and TRBJ2-5, is GAGVSQSPRYKVTKRGQDVTLRCDPISSHATLYWYQQALGQGPEFLTYFNYEAQPDKSGLPSDRFSAERPEGSISTLTIQRTEQRDSAMYRCASSRQGSEETQYFGPGTRLLVL.

In its sample, this clone was seen once. The genes are TRBV11-2 and TRBJ1-1, with 8 positions matching TRBD1. V was clipped by 5 bases and J by 1 base; unmatched bases: 3. Germline values: CDR1 SGHAT, CDR2 FQNNGV. The CDR3 is 14 residues long. In nucleotides, the CDR3 is TGTGCCAGCAGCGAGGACAGGGCGAACACTGAAGCTTTCTTT. It translates to CASSEDRANTEAFF.

Comments on this clone: Other DNA sequences from this sample encode an identical CDR3 as well. J is TRBJ1-3 and V is TRBV7-3; D ambiguous. Germline CDR1 and CDR2: SGHTA and FQGTGA. This CDR3 region has 16 residues. V shed 0 bases and J shed 0 bases, with 9 bases lying between them. The DNA for the CDR3 is TGTGCCAGCAGCTTAACAGGCGGAAACTCTGGAAACACCATATATTTT. Its translation is CASSLTGGNSGNTIYF.

The CDR3 DNA reads as TGCGCCAGCAGCTTGAACAGGGACTATGGCTACACCTTC. It encodes CASSLNRDYGYTF. V and J are TRBV5-1 and TRBJ1-2; D is perhaps TRBD1 (6 bases). The germline gives CDR1 SGHRS, CDR2 YFSETQ. This CDR3 spans 13 amino acids. V was clipped by 1 base and J by 3 bases, with 7 bases between them. Full variable domain (outside the CDR3, taken from reference TRBV5-1 and TRBJ1-2): KAGVTQTPRYLIKTRGQQVTLSCSPISGHRSVSWYQQTPGQGLQFLFEYFSETQRNKGNFPGRFSGRQFSNSRSEMNVSTLELGDSALYLCASSLNRDYGYTFGSGTRLTVV.

V gene TRBV20-1 combines with J gene TRBJ2-3; 7 bases agree with TRBD1. Germline assignment: CDR1 DFQATT and CDR2 SNEGSKA (reference sequence). This CDR3 is built from 10 residues. The CDR3 region has the DNA TGCACCACAGGGGCTTATACGCAGTATTTT. It codes for CTTGAYTQYF.

This clone was detected a few times. J is TRBJ1-4 and V is TRBV2; D unclear. Germline CDR1 and CDR2: SNHLY and FYNNEI. There are 14 residues in the CDR3. The V gene lost 4 bases and the J gene lost 6 bases, with 12 bases spanning the gap. This chain's CDR3 is CASSAAHRDEKLFF. The DNA of the CDR3 is TGTGCCAGCAGTGCGGCACACCGGGATGAAAAACTGTTTTTT.

The genes are TRBV6-5 and TRBJ1-1, with TRBD1 identical over 7 bases. The junction had 2 bases not matched to a gene; V was cut back by 6 bases and J by 4 bases. Germline loops: CDR1 MNHEY, CDR2 SVGAGI. The length of the CDR3 is 12 residues. CDR3 protein: CASSRQGTEAFF. The CDR3 DNA is TGTGCCAGCAGCAGACAGGGCACTGAAGCTTTCTTT.

The CDR3 DNA is TGTGCCAGCAATTGGATCAACAGGGAGGGAACTGAAGCTTTCTTT. It translates to CASNWINREGTEAFF. The V call is TRBV2, the J call TRBJ1-1; a possible D gene is TRBD1 (6 bases). V was shortened by 7 bases and J by 5 bases, with 20 bases between the two germline ends. Germline V gives CDR1 SNHLY, CDR2 FYNNEI. The length of the CDR3 is 15 residues.

The CDR3 nucleotides are TGTGCCAGCAGCTTACAGGGGGCTGACACTGAAGCTTTCTTT. Encoded protein: CASSLQGADTEAFF. The chain joins TRBV7-3 to TRBJ1-1, with TRBD1 identical over 8 bases. The length of the CDR3 is 14 residues. CDR1 is SGHTA and CDR2 is FQGTGA in the germline V gene. V trimming: 2 bases; J trimming: 3 bases; junction bases outside the gene matches: 2. Full variable domain (rest looked up from reference TRBV7-3 and TRBJ1-1): GAGVSQTPSNKVTEKGKYVELRCDPISGHTALYWYRQSLGQGPEFLIYFQGTGAADDSGLPNDRFFAVRPEGSVSTLKIQRTERGDSAVYLCASSLQGADTEAFFGQGTRLTVV.

The V gene is TRBV6-1, the J gene TRBJ2-2, with 7 positions matching TRBD1. There are 19 residues in the CDR3. Trimming took 1 base from V and 6 from J; bases not matched to a gene: 17. CDR1 and CDR2 (germline): MNHNS, SASEGT. Here the CDR3 DNA reads TGTGCCAGCAGTGAAGGACCCGGCCAACTGCAGGGGGTCGCCGGGGAGCTGTTTTTT. This encodes CASSEGPGQLQGVAGELFF.

V gene TRBV10-1 combines with J gene TRBJ2-3, with a weak D call TRBD2 (6 bases). There are 12 residues in the CDR3. V lost 4 bases and J lost 5, with 7 bases in between. The germline V gene encodes CDR1 WNHNN and CDR2 SYGVQD (reference sequence). In DNA form, the CDR3 reads TGCGCCAGCAGTGGGGGGGAAGATACGCAGTATTTT. Its protein product is CASSGGEDTQYF.

This clone was picked up a small number of times. The rearrangement links TRBV7-2 to TRBJ2-2; TRBD1 agrees at 10 bases. From germline, CDR1 is SGHTA and CDR2 FQGNSA. Losses at the gene ends were 8 bases for V and 6 bases for J; bases not matched to a gene: 3. The CDR3 spans 13 residues. In DNA form, the CDR3 reads TGTGCCAGCGGAGGACAGGGGGCCGGGGAGCTGTTTTTT. It codes for CASGGQGAGELFF.

This chain uses TRBV7-2 with TRBJ1-4; 10 nucleotides align to TRBD1. CDR1 and CDR2 (germline): SGHTA, FQGNSA. CDR3 length equals 18 residues. The trim removed 1 base at V and 2 bases at J, leaving 7 bases unmatched. CDR3 in amino acids: CASSLVGTGEDTNEKLFF. Here the CDR3 DNA reads TGTGCCAGCAGCTTAGTTGGGACAGGGGAGGACACTAATGAAAAACTGTTTTTT.

The V call is TRBV6-5, the J call TRBJ2-7, with 9 bases lining up with TRBD1. The CDR3 totals 16 residues. Trimming at V came to 2 bases and at J to 0 bases, leaving 5 bases not matched to a gene. Germline CDR1 reads MNHEY; CDR2 reads SVGAGI. CDR3 sequence reads: CASSYLDRGSSYEQYF. CDR3 nucleotide sequence: TGTGCCAGCAGTTACCTTGACAGGGGGAGCTCCTACGAGCAGTACTTC.

V and J are TRBV30 and TRBJ1-4, with D unresolved. The V end was cut by 8 bases, the J end by 3 bases, with 10 bases between. CDR1 and CDR2 (germline): GTSNPN, SVGIG (reference sequence). The CDR3 loop spans 12 amino acids. The DNA of the CDR3 is TGTGCCGCAGGAGGGCCTAATGAAAAACTGTTTTTT. This gives the protein CAAGGPNEKLFF. Using reference TRBV30 and TRBJ1-4 for the parts outside the CDR3, the full variable domain is SQTIHQWPATLVQPVGSPLSLECTVEGTSNPNLYWYRQAAGRGLQLLFYSVGIGQISSEVPQNLSASRPQDRQFILSSKKLLLSDSGFYLCAAGGPNEKLFFGSGTQLSVL.

V and J are TRBV29-1 and TRBJ1-4; possible D gene TRBD1, 5 bases. The CDR3 length is 13 residues. Germline V lookup: CDR1 SQVTM, CDR2 ANQGSEA. Trimming removed 6 bases from V and 4 bases from J, with 12 bases in between. The CDR3 bases are TGCAGCGTGGGGGGAAGAAATAATGAAAAACTGTTTTTT. Translated: CSVGGRNNEKLFF.

The chain joins TRBV9 to TRBJ1-2; 7 positions match TRBD1. Germline CDR1 SGDLS, CDR2 YYNGEE. V shed 4 bases, J shed 8 bases, and the junction held 14 bases outside the gene matches. This CDR3 contains 15 residues. CDR3 sequence: CASSPRTGGELGYTF. In DNA, the CDR3 is TGTGCCAGCAGCCCTCGGACAGGAGGGGAGTTGGGCTACACCTTC. The full variable domain, completed using reference TRBV9 and TRBJ1-2, is DSGVTQTPKHLITATGQRVTLRCSPRSGDLSVYWYQQSLDQGLQFLIQYYNGEERAKGNILERFSAQQFPDLHSELNLSSLELGDSALYFCASSPRTGGELGYTFGSGTRLTVV.

This sequence joins TRBV3-1 (or the pseudogene TRBV3-2) and TRBJ1-5; a possible D gene is TRBD1 (5 bases). V was cut by 4 bases and J by 1 base, with 11 bases left in between. The CDR3 is 15 residues long. Looked up from germline, CDR1 is LGHDT and CDR2 is YNNKEL (reference sequence). The CDR3 DNA sequence: TGTGCCAGCAGCCCTGGGGGAGGGAGCAATCAGCCCCAGCATTTT. Protein: CASSPGGGSNQPQHF.